These 10 T cell receptor beta chains share one sample of origin, sequenced in a study of blood T cells in healthy people across ages. Primed by a sample-barcoded 5' primer and a J-beta primer mix, a second PCR proceeded for about 6 to 12 cycles. TCRdb itself ran the 5' RACE reads through MiXCR, one entry per CDR3 protein. The sample contains approximately 830,000 distinct CDR3 sequences, around 68% of which appear only once. The sample taken for sequencing was blood. The receptors come from a young man in good health.

The J gene is TRBJ2-1, the V gene TRBV29-1; a possible D gene is TRBD1 (6 bases). From germline, CDR1 is SQVTM and CDR2 ANQGSEA. There are 14 residues in the CDR3. Trimming pared 4 bases from V and 6 bases from J, leaving 16 bases between. The CDR3 coding sequence is TGCAGCGTTGGAGGAGACAGGCTGATCAATGAGCAGTTCTTC. This encodes CSVGGDRLINEQFF.

V is TRBV10-3 and J is TRBJ1-5; TRBD1 agrees at 7 bases. The CDR3 sequence is 14 residues long. Trimming at V came to 0 bases and at J to 9 bases, leaving 5 bases not matched to a gene. Germline CDR1 reads ENHRY; CDR2 reads SYGVKD. Here the CDR3 DNA reads TGTGCCATCAGTGAGTCTGACAGGGATGGGCCCCAGCATTTT. This encodes CAISESDRDGPQHF.

The rearrangement links TRBV30 to TRBJ1-5, with 9 bases lining up with TRBD1. The CDR3 runs to 14 residues. V lost 2 bases and J lost 4; bases outside the gene matches: 3. The germline V gene has CDR1 GTSNPN and CDR2 SVGIG (reference sequence). The CDR3 nucleotides are TGTGCCTGGAGTACCGGGACAGGGAATCAGCCCCAGCATTTT. Amino acid sequence: CAWSTGTGNQPQHF.

V is TRBV6-5 and J is TRBJ2-1; 13 bases line up with TRBD2. Germline V lookup: CDR1 MNHEY, CDR2 SVGAGI. The CDR3 runs 16 residues. The J segment lost 7 bases and the V segment lost 6 bases, leaving 9 bases of the junction unmatched. The CDR3 is CASRGPGLAGRNEQFF. DNA of the CDR3: TGTGCCAGCAGGGGACCGGGACTAGCGGGGAGGAATGAGCAGTTCTTC.

In regard to this clonotype: One junction end disagrees with the germline gene, perhaps due to a read error. The chain couples TRBV28 to TRBJ2-1; the D call may be TRBD1 or TRBD2 (5 bases each). This CDR3 comprises 14 residues. CDR1 is MDHEN and CDR2 is SYDVKM in the germline V gene. CDR3 sequence reads: CACSLRGAGIEQFF. CDR3 bases: TGTGCCTGCAGTTTAAGAGGGGCCGGAATTGAGCAGTTCTTC.

The genes are TRBV9 and TRBJ2-1, with TRBD2 matching 7 bases. Germline CDR1 SGDLS, CDR2 YYNGEE. Trimming took 2 bases from V and 7 from J; bases not matched to a gene: 9. CDR3 length: 15 amino acids. The CDR3 protein is CASSVFSGDGNEQFF. The CDR3 DNA follows: TGTGCCAGCAGCGTTTTCAGCGGGGATGGGAATGAGCAGTTCTTC.

This rearrangement joins TRBV7-2 to TRBJ1-2; the D is unclear. The CDR3 spans 15 residues. The ends were cut back, 2 bases at V and 0 bases at J, with 10 bases in the middle. Germline CDR1 and CDR2: SGHTA and FQGNSA. The CDR3 loop is CASSLMGRANYGYTF. Written as DNA, the CDR3 is TGTGCCAGCAGCTTAATGGGGAGGGCTAACTATGGCTACACCTTC.

The sample holds a few counts of this clonotype. The gene calls are TRBV20-1 and TRBJ2-3, with 14 positions matching TRBD2. Germline CDR1 DFQATT, CDR2 SNEGSKA (reference sequence). The CDR3 spans 16 residues. CDR3 sequence (DNA): TGCAGCCAAGATAGGACTAGCGGGGGGTTCACAGATACGCAGTATTTT. This codes for CSQDRTSGGFTDTQYF.

V gene TRBV28 combines with J gene TRBJ2-7; 7 nucleotides align to TRBD2. CDR1 is MDHEN, CDR2 SYDVKM, per germline. There are 14 residues in the CDR3. J lost 3 bases, V lost 8 bases, and 10 bases had no gene match. The CDR3 bases are TGTGCCAGCCTAATGGAGGGCGGGGGCTACGAGCAGTACTTC. Residues: CASLMEGGGYEQYF.

The rearrangement joins TRBV7-2 to TRBJ1-5; no firm D call. Germline V lookup: CDR1 SGHTA, CDR2 FQGNSA. CDR3 length equals 16 residues. The V end was cut by 4 bases, the J end by 0 bases, with 13 bases between. CDR3 coding DNA: TGTGCCAGCAGCTCTCGGACCGGTTATAGCAATCAGCCCCAGCATTTT. Amino acid sequence: CASSSRTGYSNQPQHF.